This T cell receptor (beta chain) appears in the sequencing data of a study of blood T cell repertoires in COVID-19. As for the study in general: Sample material is recorded as cDNA or gDNA derived from T cells, B-cell-depleted T cells, or PBMCs.

CDR1 is MNHEY and CDR2 is SVGAGI in the germline V gene. The CDR3 totals 15 residues. With V trimmed by 2 bases and J by 5 bases, 7 bases remained unmatched. Using immunoSEQ multiplex PCR, the repertoire was profiled, and TCRdb retains in-frame clones only, with some absent. The sample yields around 260,000 clones, about nine tenths seen once. The source material was peripheral blood. The V and J genes are TRBV6-5 and TRBJ2-7; the match to TRBD1 covers 9 bases. This receptor was identified in a man in his forties who had recovered from COVID-19. The CDR3 protein is CASSYVTGGSHEQYF. As DNA, the CDR3 is TGTGCCAGCAGTTACGTAACAGGGGGCAGCCACGAGCAGTACTTC.